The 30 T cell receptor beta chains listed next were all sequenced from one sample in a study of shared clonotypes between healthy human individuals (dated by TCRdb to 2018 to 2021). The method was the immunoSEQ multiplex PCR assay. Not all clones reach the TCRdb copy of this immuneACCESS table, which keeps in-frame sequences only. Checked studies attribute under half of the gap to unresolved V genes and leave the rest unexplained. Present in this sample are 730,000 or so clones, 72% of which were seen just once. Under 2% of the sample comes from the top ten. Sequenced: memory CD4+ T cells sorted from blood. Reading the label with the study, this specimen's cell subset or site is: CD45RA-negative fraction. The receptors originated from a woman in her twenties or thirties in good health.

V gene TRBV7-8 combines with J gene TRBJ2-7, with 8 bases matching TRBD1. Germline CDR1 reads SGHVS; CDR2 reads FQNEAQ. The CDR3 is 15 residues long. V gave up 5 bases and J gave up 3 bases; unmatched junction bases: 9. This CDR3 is CASSDNDRGFYEQYF. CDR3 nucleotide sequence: TGTGCCAGCAGCGACAACGACAGGGGATTCTACGAGCAGTACTTC.

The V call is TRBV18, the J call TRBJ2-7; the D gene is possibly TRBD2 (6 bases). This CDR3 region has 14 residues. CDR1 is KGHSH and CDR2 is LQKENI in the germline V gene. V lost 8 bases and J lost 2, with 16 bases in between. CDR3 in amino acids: CASGREDGPYEQYF. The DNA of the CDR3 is TGTGCCAGCGGCAGGGAGGACGGCCCCTACGAGCAGTACTTC.

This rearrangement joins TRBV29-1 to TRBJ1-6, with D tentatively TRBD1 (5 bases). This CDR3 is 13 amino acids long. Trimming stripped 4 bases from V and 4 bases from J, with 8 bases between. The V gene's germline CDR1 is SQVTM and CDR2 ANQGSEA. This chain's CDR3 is CSVGDSYNSPLHF. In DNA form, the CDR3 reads TGCAGCGTTGGCGACAGTTATAATTCACCCCTCCACTTT.

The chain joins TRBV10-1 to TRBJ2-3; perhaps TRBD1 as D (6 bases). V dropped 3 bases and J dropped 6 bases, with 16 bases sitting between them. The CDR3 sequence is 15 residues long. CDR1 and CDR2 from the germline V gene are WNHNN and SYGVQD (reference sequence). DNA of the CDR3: TGCGCCAGCAGTGAAGGGACATCCCGTTCGGATACGCAGTATTTT. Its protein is CASSEGTSRSDTQYF.

CDR3 amino acids: CASSSTAPEYKQFF. For the CDR3, the DNA is TGTGCCAGCAGCTCCACCGCCCCCGAGTACAAGCAGTTCTTC. V gene TRBV4-2 combines with J gene TRBJ2-1; D call uncertain. Trimming removed 5 bases from V and 11 bases from J, with 19 bases in between. The germline gives CDR1 LGHNA, CDR2 YNFKEQ. CDR3 length: 14 amino acids.

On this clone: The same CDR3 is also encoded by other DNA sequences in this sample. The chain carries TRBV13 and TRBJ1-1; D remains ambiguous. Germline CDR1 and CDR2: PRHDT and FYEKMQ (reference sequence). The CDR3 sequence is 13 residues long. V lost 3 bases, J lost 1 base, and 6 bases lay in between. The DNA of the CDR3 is TGTGCCAGCAGCTTCAGACCGAACACTGAAGCTTTCTTT. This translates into CASSFRPNTEAFF.

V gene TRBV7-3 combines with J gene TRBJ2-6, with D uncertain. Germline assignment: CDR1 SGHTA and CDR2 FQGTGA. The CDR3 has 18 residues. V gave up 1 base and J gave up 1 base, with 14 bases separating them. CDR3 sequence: CASSLNPISGSGANVLTF. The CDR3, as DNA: TGTGCCAGCAGCTTAAACCCGATTAGTGGGTCTGGGGCCAACGTCCTGACTTTC.

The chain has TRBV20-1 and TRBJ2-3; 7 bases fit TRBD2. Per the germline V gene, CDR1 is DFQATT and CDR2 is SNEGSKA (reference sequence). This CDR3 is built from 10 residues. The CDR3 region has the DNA TGCAGCCTCGGGAGGGATACGCAGTATTTT. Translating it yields CSLGRDTQYF.

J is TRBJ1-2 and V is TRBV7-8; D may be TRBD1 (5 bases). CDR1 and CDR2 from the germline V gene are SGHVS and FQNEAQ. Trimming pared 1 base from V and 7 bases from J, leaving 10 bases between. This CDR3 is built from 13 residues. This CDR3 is CASSLGGLRGYTF. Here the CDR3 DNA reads TGTGCCAGCAGCTTAGGGGGACTACGTGGCTACACCTTC. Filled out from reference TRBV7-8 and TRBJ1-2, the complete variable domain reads GAGVSQSPRYKVAKRGQDVALRCDPISGHVSLFWYQQALGQGPEFLTYFQNEAQLDKSGLPSDRFFAERPEGSVSTLKIQRTQQEDSAVYLCASSLGGLRGYTFGSGTRLTVV.

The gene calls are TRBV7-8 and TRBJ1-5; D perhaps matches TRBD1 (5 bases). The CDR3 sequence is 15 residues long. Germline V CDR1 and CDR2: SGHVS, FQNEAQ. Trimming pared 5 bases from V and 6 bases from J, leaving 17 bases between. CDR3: CASSRGPGYSQPQHF. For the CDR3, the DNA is TGTGCCAGCAGCCGGGGCCCAGGGTATTCTCAGCCCCAGCATTTT.

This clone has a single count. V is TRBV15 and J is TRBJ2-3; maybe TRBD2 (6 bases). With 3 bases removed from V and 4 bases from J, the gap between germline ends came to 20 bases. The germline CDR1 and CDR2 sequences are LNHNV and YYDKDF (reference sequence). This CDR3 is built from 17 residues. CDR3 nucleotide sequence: TGTGCCACCAGCAGCGGGAGAACGGCTAGCGTGTCAGATACGCAGTATTTT. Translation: CATSSGRTASVSDTQYF.

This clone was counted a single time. CDR3 DNA sequence: TGTGCCAGCCTACCAAGGTCCGGGGGGAGTGGGGCTACGCAGTATTTT. Translated, it gives CASLPRSGGSGATQYF. V is TRBV27 and J is TRBJ2-3; 7 bases line up with TRBD2. The V gene's germline CDR1 is MNHEY and CDR2 SMNVEV (reference sequence). V shed 8 bases and J 8 bases; nucleotides not matched to a gene: 19. The CDR3 runs to 16 residues.

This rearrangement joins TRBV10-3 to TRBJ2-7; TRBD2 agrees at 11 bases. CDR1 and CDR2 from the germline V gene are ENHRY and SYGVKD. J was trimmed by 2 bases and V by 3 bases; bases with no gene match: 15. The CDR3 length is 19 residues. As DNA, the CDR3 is TGTGCCATCAGTGACAGGGTTGTGGTAGCGGGAGGGCCAACCTACGAGCAGTACTTC. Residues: CAISDRVVVAGGPTYEQYF.

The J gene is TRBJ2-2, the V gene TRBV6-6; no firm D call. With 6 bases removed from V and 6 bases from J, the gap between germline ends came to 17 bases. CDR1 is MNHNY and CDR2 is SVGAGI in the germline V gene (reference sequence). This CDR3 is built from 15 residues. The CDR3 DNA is TGTGCCAGCAGCACGACCGAATTTCTTTCCGGGGAGCTGTTTTTT. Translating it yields CASSTTEFLSGELFF.

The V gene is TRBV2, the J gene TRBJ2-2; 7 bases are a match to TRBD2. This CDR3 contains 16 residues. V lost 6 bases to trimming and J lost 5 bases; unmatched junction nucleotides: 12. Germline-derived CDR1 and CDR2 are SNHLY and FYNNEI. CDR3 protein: CASRTSPSGLTGELFF. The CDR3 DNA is TGTGCCAGCAGGACGAGCCCTAGCGGCCTAACCGGGGAGCTGTTTTTT. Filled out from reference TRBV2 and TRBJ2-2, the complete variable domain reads EPEVTQTPSHQVTQMGQEVILRCVPISNHLYFYWYRQILGQKVEFLVSFYNNEISEKSEIFDDQFSVERPDGSNFTLKIRSTKLEDSAMYFCASRTSPSGLTGELFFGEGSRLTVL.

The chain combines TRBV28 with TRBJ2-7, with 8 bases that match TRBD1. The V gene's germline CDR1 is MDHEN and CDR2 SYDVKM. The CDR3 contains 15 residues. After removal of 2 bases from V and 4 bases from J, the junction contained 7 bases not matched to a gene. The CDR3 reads CASSLQPGQDYEQYF. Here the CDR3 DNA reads TGTGCCAGCAGTTTACAACCGGGACAGGATTACGAGCAGTACTTC. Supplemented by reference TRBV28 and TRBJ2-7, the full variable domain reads DVKVTQSSRYLVKRTGEKVFLECVQDMDHENMFWYRQDPGLGLRLIYFSYDVKMKEKGDIPEGYSVSREKKERFSLILESASTNQTSMYLCASSLQPGQDYEQYFGPGTRLTVT.

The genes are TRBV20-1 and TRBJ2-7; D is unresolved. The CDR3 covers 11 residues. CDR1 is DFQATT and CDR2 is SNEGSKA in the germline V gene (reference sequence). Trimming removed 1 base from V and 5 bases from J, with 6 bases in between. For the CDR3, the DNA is TGCAGTGCTAGAGGGTCCCACGAGCAGTACTTC. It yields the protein CSARGSHEQYF.

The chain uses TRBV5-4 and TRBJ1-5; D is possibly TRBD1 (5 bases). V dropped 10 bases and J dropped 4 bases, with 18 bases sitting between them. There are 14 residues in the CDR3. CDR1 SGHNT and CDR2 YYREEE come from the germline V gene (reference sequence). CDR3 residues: CAGGMAGSNQPQHF. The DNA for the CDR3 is TGTGCCGGCGGGATGGCAGGGTCGAATCAGCCCCAGCATTTT. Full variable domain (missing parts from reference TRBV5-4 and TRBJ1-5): ETGVTQSPTHLIKTRGQQVTLRCSSQSGHNTVSWYQQALGQGPQFIFQYYREEENGRGNFPPRFSGLQFPNYSSELNVNALELDDSALYLCAGGMAGSNQPQHFGDGTRLSIL.

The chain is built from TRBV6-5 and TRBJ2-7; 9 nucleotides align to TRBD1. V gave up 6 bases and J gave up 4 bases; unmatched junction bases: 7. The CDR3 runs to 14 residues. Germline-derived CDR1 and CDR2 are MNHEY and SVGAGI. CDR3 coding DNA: TGTGCCAGCAGGCCTACAGGGGGCTCATACGAGCAGTACTTC. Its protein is CASRPTGGSYEQYF.

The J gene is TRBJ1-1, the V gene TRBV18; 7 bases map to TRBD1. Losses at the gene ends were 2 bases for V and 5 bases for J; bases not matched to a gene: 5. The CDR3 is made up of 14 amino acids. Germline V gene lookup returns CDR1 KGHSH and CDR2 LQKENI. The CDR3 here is CASSPRTGLTEAFF. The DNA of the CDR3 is TGTGCCAGCTCACCAAGGACAGGATTGACTGAAGCTTTCTTT.

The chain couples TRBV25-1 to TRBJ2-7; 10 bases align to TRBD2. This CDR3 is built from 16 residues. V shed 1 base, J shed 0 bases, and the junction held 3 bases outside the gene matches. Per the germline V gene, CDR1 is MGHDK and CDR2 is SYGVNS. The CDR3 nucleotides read TGTGCCAGCAGTGAATTAGGACTAGCGGACTCCTACGAGCAGTACTTC. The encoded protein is CASSELGLADSYEQYF.

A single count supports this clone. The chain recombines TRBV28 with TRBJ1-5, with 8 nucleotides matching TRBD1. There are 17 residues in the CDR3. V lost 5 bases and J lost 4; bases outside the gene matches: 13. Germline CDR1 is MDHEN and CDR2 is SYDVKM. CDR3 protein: CASSPWAHGTGNQPQHF. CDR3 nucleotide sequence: TGTGCCAGCAGTCCATGGGCTCACGGGACAGGTAATCAGCCCCAGCATTTT.

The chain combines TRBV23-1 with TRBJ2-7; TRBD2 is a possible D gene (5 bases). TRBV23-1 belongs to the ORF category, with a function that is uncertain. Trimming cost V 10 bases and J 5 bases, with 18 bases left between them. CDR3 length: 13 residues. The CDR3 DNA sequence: TGCGCCATGAGGGAGAGGTTCGGGAACGAGCAGTACTTC. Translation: CAMRERFGNEQYF.

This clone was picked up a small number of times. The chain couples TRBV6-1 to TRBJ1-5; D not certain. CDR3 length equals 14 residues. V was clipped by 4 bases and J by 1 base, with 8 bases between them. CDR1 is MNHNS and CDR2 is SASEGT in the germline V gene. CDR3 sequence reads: CASSVERSNQPQHF. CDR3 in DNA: TGTGCCAGCAGTGTAGAACGGAGCAATCAGCCCCAGCATTTT.

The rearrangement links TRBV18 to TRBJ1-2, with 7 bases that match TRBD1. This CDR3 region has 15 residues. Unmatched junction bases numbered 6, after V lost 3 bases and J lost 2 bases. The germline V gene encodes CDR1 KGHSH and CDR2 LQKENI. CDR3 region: CASSPPGQPNYGYTF. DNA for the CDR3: TGTGCCAGCTCACCCCCGGGACAGCCAAACTATGGCTACACCTTC.

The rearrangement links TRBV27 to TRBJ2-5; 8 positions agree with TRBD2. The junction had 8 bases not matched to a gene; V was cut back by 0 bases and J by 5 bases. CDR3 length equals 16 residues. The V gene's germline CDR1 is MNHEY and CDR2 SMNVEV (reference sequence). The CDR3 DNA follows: TGTGCCAGCAGTTTATCTCCGCTAGCGGGCCGCGAGACCCAGTACTTC. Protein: CASSLSPLAGRETQYF.

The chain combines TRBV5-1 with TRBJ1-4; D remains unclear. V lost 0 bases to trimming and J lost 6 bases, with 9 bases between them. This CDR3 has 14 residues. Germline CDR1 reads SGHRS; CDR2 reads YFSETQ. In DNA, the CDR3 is TGCGCCAGCAGCTTGGCGGCTGGGGATGAAAAACTGTTTTTT. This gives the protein CASSLAAGDEKLFF.

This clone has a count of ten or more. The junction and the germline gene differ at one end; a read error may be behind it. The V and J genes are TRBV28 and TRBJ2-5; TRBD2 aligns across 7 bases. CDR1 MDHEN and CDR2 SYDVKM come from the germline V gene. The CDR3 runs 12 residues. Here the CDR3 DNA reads TGTGCCAGCAGTCCCTATGCGCGGGAGACGAACTTC. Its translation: CASSPYARETNF. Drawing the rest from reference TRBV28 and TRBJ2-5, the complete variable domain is DVKVTQSSRYLVKRTGEKVFLECVQDMDHENMFWYRQDPGLGLRLIYFSYDVKMKEKGDIPEGYSVSREKKERFSLILESASTNQTSMYLCASSPYARETNFGPGTRLLVL.

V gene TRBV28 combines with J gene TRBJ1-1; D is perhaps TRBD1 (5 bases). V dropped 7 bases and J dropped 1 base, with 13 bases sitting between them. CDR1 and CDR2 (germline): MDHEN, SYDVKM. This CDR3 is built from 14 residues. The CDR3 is CASTRTGGNTEAFF. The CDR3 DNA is TGTGCCAGCACTCGAACGGGGGGGAACACTGAAGCTTTCTTT.

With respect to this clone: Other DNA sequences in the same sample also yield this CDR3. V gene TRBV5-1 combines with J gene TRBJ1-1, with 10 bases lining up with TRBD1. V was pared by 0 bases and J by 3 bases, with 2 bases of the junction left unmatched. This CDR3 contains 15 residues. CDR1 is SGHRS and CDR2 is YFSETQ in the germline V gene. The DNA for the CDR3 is TGCGCCAGCAGCTTGGGACAGGGGGCTGACACTGAAGCTTTCTTT. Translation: CASSLGQGADTEAFF.